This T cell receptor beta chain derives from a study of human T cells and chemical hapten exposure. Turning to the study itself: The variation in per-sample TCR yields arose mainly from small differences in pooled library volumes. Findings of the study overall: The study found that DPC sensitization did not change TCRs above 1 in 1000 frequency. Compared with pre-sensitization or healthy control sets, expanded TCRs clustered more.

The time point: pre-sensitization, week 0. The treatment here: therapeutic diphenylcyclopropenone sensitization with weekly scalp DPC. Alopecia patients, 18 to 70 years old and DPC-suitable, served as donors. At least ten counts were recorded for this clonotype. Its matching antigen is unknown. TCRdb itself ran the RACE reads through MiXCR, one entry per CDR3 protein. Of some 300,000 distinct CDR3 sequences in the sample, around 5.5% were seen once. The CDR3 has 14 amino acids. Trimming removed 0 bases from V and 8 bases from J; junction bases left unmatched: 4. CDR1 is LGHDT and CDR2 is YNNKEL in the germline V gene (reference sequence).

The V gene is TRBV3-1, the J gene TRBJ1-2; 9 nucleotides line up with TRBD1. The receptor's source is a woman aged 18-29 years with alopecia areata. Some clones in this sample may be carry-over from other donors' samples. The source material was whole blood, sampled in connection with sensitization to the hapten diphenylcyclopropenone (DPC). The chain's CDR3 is CASSQDTGGWGYTF. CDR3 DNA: TGTGCCAGCAGCCAAGACACAGGGGGCTGGGGCTACACCTTC.